The subject of this entry is one TCR beta chain. This entry belongs to a study of blood T cell repertoires in COVID-19. Across the study: COVID-19 samples collected from the United States, Italy and Spain covered acute and convalescent phases. From T cells, B-cell-depleted T cells, or PBMCs came the material, which was cDNA or gDNA.

Per germline, CDR1 SGHNT and CDR2 YYREEE (reference sequence). CDR3 size: 14 residues. Trimming took off 7 bases at V and 0 bases at J, with 14 bases between the two ends. Under the authors' procedure: Amplification of reference gene primers was used by the study to estimate nucleated cell counts. Here immunoSEQ multiplex PCR was the method, and the copy in TCRdb shows in-frame clones only, minus some. Clone size and V and J calls were adopted from that table, with D and trimming inferred from the DNA. The sample gives 250,000 to 300,000 clones, approximately 78% of which show up once; less than 5.5% is in the top ten.

The gene calls are TRBV5-4 and TRBJ2-7, with D tentatively TRBD2 (5 bases). The sequence was collected from a man aged 35 to 55 who had been exposed to COVID-19. The specimen was PBMCs or T cells enriched from blood (not recorded which). CDR3 nucleotide sequence: TGTGCCAGCCGCCCGCCGGGGTCCTCCTACGAGCAGTACTTC. Translation: CASRPPGSSYEQYF. Full variable domain (missing parts from reference TRBV5-4 and TRBJ2-7): ETGVTQSPTHLIKTRGQQVTLRCSSQSGHNTVSWYQQALGQGPQFIFQYYREEENGRGNFPPRFSGLQFPNYSSELNVNALELDDSALYLCASRPPGSSYEQYFGPGTRLTVT.